This TCR beta chain was sequenced in a study of T cell responses to AZD1222 COVID-19 vaccine. A few counts support this clone. Its target is not known. Overall study results and limits: The sample set comprised mostly white British donors with more females, and clonal diversity was possibly underestimated. Breadth and depth of Spike-specific TCRs rose after two AZD1222 doses. A reported finding is that nearly half of spike-specific TCRs target unmutated variant regions. Distributed over spike, vaccine-associated CD4 TCRs predominated at 160-218 and 743-854.

The data were produced by immunoSEQ multiplex PCR, yet TCRdb's version contains in-frame clones alone and is incomplete. Among over 150,000 clones listed, 85% to 90% were seen once. There are 20 residues in the CDR3. V dropped 8 bases and J dropped 0; count of bases not matched to a gene: 14. Germline V gene sequence: CDR1 LNHDA, CDR2 SQIVND (reference sequence). J is TRBJ2-4 and V is TRBV19; 15 bases map to TRBD2. The source is an adult in good health. The specimen comprised peripheral blood, sampled on day 0 of AZD1222 vaccination. The CDR3 region is CASSSSPGLAGGVAKNIQYF. The CDR3 DNA reads as TGTGCCAGTTCTTCTTCTCCGGGACTAGCGGGGGGAGTAGCCAAAAACATTCAGTACTTC.